This entry features one T cell receptor (beta chain) sequence. The data were obtained in a study of blood T cell repertoires in COVID-19. About the study: Spain, Italy and the United States supplied samples that represented acute and convalescent COVID-19. T cells, B-cell-depleted T cells, or PBMCs supplied cDNA or gDNA.

TCRdb's table, derived via immunoSEQ multiplex PCR, lists solely in-frame clones and lacks some. The table includes around 230,000 clones, approximately 85% detected once. V lost 1 base to trimming and J lost 0 bases, with 7 bases between them. Germline V gene data show CDR1 as LGHNA and CDR2 as YNFKEQ. The CDR3 covers 14 residues. The specimen sequenced was peripheral blood. The TCR was taken from a woman aged 55-75 years with active or convalescent COVID-19. The chain joins TRBV4-2 to TRBJ2-7; maybe TRBD1 (6 bases). The CDR3 bases are TGTGCCAGCAGCCAAGGGGGGCCCTCCTACGAGCAGTACTTC. It codes for CASSQGGPSYEQYF.